This T cell receptor (beta chain) was profiled in a study of regulatory T cells in long-lasting Graves disease. Time point denoted: newly diagnosed GD, antithyroid drugs for less than 3 months. The TCR library was prepared using RNA isolated from PBMCs. Peripheral blood, at 7.5 to 9 milliliters, went into EDTA tubes. A word on this clonotype: Its antigen is unidentified.

Study conclusions and caveats: Clonotypes that were public and shared totalled approximately 2,800 in persistent patients versus 750 to 1,000 in new patients.

iRepertoire HTBI primers and Arm-PCR of CDR3 regions built TCR beta libraries. Via MiXCR, TCRdb re-called the multiplex PCR reads, giving one row per CDR3 protein. The sample consists of about 540,000 distinct CDR3 sequences, about 14% of them appearing once. CDR3 length: 17 amino acids. Unmatched junction bases numbered 6, after V lost 4 bases and J lost 0 bases. Germline-derived CDR1 and CDR2 are SGHTA and FQGTGA. These data were also filed under a second study, of T cells in Graves' hyperthyroidism and ophthalmopathy. Per that study: In the blood, most expanded thyroid clonotypes above 0.001 appeared as well.

J is TRBJ2-3 and V is TRBV7-3; 11 bases line up with TRBD2. The TCR originated in a man younger than 45 with Graves disease. Here the sequenced sample was peripheral blood mononuclear cells (PBMCs), taken at new diagnosis, from a patient treated with antithyroid drugs. CDR3 coding DNA: TGTGCCAGCAGCTCCCCGACTAGCGGGACTAGCACAGATACGCAGTATTTT. Protein: CASSSPTSGTSTDTQYF.